This TCR beta chain came from a study of blood T cell repertoires in COVID-19. Study-wide context: PBMCs, B-cell-depleted T cells, or T cells provided the cDNA or gDNA that made up the material.

The sample holds one count of this clone. CDR1 is LGHNA and CDR2 is YSLEER in the germline V gene. The CDR3 is 16 residues long. V lost 0 bases and J 6 bases, leaving 17 bases between the germline ends. Data came from immunoSEQ multiplex PCR; TCRdb stores just in-frame clones and leaves some out. The data hold about 260,000 clones, with approximately 85% observed a single time. Two negative PCRs, clearance, or symptom resolution were required of recovered Cohort 3 donors. The sample was PBMCs or T cells enriched from blood (not recorded which). This clonotype originated in a woman in her 50s who had recovered from COVID-19. The rearrangement uses TRBV4-3 and TRBJ1-2, with D unresolved. The CDR3 DNA reads TGCGCCAGCAGCCAAGAGCGAGTTACAGCTATAAATGGCTACACCTTC. Its translation: CASSQERVTAINGYTF.